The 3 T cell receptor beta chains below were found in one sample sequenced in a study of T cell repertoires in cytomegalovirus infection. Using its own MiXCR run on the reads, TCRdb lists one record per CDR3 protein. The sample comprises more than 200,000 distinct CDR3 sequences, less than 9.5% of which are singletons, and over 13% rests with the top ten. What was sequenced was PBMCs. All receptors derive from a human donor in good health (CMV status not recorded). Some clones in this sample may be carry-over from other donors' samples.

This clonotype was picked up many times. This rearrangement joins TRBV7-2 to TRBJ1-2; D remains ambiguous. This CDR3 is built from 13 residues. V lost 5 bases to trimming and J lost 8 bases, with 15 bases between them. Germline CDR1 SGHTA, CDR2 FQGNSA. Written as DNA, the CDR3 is TGTGCCAGCAGCCCCGTGGGTGCCCGGGGCTACACCTTC. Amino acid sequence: CASSPVGARGYTF. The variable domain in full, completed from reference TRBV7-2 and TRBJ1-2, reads GAGVSQSPSNKVTEKGKDVELRCDPISGHTALYWYRQSLGQGLEFLIYFQGNSAPDKSGLPSDRFSAERTGGSVSTLTIQRTQQEDSAVYLCASSPVGARGYTFGSGTRLTVV.

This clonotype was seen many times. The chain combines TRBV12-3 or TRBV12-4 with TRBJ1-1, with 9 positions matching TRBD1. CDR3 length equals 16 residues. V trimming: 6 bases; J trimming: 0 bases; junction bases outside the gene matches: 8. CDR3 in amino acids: CASRHRQGGMNTEAFF. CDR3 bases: TGTGCCAGCAGACACAGACAGGGGGGGATGAACACTGAAGCTTTCTTT.

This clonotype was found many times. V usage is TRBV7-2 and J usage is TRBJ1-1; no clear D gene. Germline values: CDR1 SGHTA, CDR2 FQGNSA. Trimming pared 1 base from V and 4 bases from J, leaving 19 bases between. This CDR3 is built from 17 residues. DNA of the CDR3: TGTGCCAGCAGCTTAGGGTCCGGCTTAGGTCCTACCACTGAAGCTTTCTTT. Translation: CASSLGSGLGPTTEAFF.